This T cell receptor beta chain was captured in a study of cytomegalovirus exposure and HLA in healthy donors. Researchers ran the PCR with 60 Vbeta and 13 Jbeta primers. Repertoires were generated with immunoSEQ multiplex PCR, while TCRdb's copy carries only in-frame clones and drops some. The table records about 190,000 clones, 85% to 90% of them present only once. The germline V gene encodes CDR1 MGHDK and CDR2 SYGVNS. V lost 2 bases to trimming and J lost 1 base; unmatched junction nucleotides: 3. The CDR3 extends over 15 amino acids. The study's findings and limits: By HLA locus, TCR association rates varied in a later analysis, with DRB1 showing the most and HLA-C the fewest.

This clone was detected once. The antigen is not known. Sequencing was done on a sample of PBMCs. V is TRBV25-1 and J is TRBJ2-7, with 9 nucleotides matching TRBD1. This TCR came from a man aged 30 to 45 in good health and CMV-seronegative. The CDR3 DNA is TGTGCCAGCAGTGAACCGGGACAGGGATCCTACGAGCAGTACTTC. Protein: CASSEPGQGSYEQYF.